This T cell receptor beta chain is from a study of blood T cell repertoires in COVID-19. The table came from immunoSEQ multiplex PCR; TCRdb's copy has only in-frame clones and leaves some out. The sample lists approximately 400,000 clones, 88% occurring once. V dropped 3 bases and J dropped 5 bases, with 12 bases sitting between them. CDR1 KGHDR and CDR2 SFDVKD come from the germline V gene. CDR3 length: 15 amino acids. The receptor comes from a woman younger than 30 who had recovered from COVID-19. V is TRBV24-1 and J is TRBJ2-2, with unresolved D. The specimen sequenced was PBMCs or T cells enriched from blood (not recorded which). CDR3 coding DNA: TGTGCCACCAGTGATGTTTCCGCGGAGACCGGGGAGCTGTTTTTT. Translated, it gives CATSDVSAETGELFF.